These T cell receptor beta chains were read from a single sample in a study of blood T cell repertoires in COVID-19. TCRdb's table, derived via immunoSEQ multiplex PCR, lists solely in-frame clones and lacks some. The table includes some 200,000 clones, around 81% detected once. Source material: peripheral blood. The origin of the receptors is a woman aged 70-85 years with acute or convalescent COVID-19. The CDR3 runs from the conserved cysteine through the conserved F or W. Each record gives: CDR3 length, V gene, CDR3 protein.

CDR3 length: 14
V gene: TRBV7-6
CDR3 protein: CASSPGVLGNTIYF

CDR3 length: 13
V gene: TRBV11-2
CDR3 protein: CASSNEGNYGYTF

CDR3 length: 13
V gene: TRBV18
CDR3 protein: CASSPDRSYGYTF

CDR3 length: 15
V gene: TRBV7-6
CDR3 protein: CASSSEQGGQETQYF

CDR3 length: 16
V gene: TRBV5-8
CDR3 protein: CASSRGGLAFQETQYF

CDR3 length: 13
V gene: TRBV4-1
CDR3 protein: CASSQYTGNGWFF

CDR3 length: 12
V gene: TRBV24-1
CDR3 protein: CATSASRETQYF

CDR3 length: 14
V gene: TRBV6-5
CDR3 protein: CASRHRGGGSPLHF

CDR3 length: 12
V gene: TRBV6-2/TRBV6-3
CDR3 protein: CASSIGVGEQYF

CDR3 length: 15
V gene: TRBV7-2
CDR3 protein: CASSPRGPKNSPLHF

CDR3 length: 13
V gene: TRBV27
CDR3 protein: CASSLLRGTEAFF

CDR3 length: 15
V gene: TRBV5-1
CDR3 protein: CASSLVAGNNYGYTF

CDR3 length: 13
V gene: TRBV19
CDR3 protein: CASSLQGSQPQHF

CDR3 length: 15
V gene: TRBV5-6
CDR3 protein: CASSYVGQGWDGYTF

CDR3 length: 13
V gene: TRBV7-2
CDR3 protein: CASSNTAYYGYTF

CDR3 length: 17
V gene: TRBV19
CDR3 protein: CASSIGLGGGRTDTQYF

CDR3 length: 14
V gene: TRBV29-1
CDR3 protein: CSVEGQGGTWEQYF

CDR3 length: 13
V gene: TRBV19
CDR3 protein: CASTDRVGSPLHF

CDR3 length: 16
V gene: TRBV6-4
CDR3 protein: CASSDSLAGVHETQYF

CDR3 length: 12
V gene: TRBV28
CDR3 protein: CASSTGGGLLFF

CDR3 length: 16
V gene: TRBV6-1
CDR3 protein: CASSEQPGRGSSPLHF

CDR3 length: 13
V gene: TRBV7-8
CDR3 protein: CASRPPLRNEQFF